This T cell receptor beta chain is from a study of blood T cell repertoires in COVID-19. Study-wide context: Samples representing acute and convalescent COVID-19 were sourced from the United States, Italy and Spain. The cDNA or gDNA used as material had been derived from T cells, B-cell-depleted T cells, or PBMCs.

The germline CDR1 and CDR2 sequences are SGHNT and YYREEE (reference sequence). This CDR3 spans 16 amino acids. The V segment lost 0 bases and the J segment 7 bases; nucleotides outside the gene matches: 7. This clone appeared a single time. Per the original methods: Reference gene primer amplification yielded estimated nucleated cell counts. Clones were sequenced by immunoSEQ multiplex PCR, and TCRdb holds only the in-frame ones, with some missing. D and trimming were read from the DNA, whereas the V and J calls and clone size are those reported in that table. The profile shows about 180,000 clones, approximately 90% of them singletons.

The chain is built from TRBV5-4 and TRBJ1-1, with TRBD1 matching over 12 bases. Input material: peripheral blood. The receptor's source is a woman in her twenties or thirties with active or convalescent COVID-19. CDR3 sequence (DNA): TGTGCCAGCAGCTTGGCGATGGGACAGGGGGCAAGTGAAGCTTTCTTT. It is translated as CASSLAMGQGASEAFF.